This T cell receptor beta chain was found in a study of blood T cell repertoires in COVID-19. Background on the study: Collection of acute and convalescent COVID-19 samples took place in the United States, Italy and Spain. PBMCs, B-cell-depleted T cells, or T cells provided the cDNA or gDNA that made up the material.

The Seattle patients joined while their infection was active and were tracked longitudinally afterward. Original handling: Estimation of nucleated cell counts was performed using reference gene primer amplification. Sequencing was performed with immunoSEQ multiplex PCR; in TCRdb, only in-frame clones are kept and a portion is missing. V, J and clone size derive from that table, while D and trimming were established from the DNA sequence. The sample holds 380,000 or so clones, 65% to 90% seen once. The sequenced sample consisted of peripheral blood. The source of this sequence is a woman aged 60-75 years with COVID-19, enrolled during active disease.

CDR3 nucleotides: TGTGCCAGTAGCCTGAGATATCCCAAAGGGACAGAACAAGAGACCCAGTACTTC. Translated, it gives CASSLRYPKGTEQETQYF. V is TRBV19 and J is TRBJ2-5; 7 bases line up with TRBD1. Losses at the gene ends were 6 bases for V and 2 bases for J; bases not matched to a gene: 18. CDR3 length: 18 amino acids. The germline gives CDR1 LNHDA, CDR2 SQIVND (reference sequence). Based on the CDR3 plus reference TRBV19 and TRBJ2-5, the full variable domain is DGGITQSPKYLFRKEGQNVTLSCEQNLNHDAMYWYRQDPGQGLRLIYYSQIVNDFQKGDIAEGYSVSREKKESFPLTVTSAQKNPTAFYLCASSLRYPKGTEQETQYFGPGTRLLVL.